Below, 25 T cell receptor beta chains from the same sample are listed, as sequenced in a study of T cell responses to AZD1222 COVID-19 vaccine. Generated by immunoSEQ multiplex PCR, the TCRdb table keeps only in-frame clones and is missing some. The sample consists of approximately 110,000 clones, roughly 84% of them appearing once. The source was peripheral blood, collected on day 0 of AZD1222 vaccination. These receptor sequences come from an adult in good health.

This rearrangement joins TRBV5-8 to TRBJ1-6, with D possibly TRBD1 on 6 matching bases. CDR1 SGHTS and CDR2 YDEGEE come from the germline V gene. The V end lost 0 bases, the J end lost 9 bases, and 13 bases lay between the germline ends. There are 15 residues in the CDR3. The CDR3 sequence is CASSLDRVEGSPLHF. CDR3 bases: TGTGCCAGCAGCTTGGACAGGGTTGAAGGTTCACCCCTCCACTTT.

The chain is built from TRBV11-2 and TRBJ1-1; 7 bases are a match to TRBD1. The CDR3 covers 15 residues. Germline-derived CDR1 and CDR2 are SGHAT and FQNNGV. The V gene end was trimmed by 3 bases and the J gene end by 0 bases; junction bases not matched to a gene: 4. Here the CDR3 DNA reads TGTGCCAGCAGCTTTAAGGGGGCGGTGAACACTGAAGCTTTCTTT. Protein product: CASSFKGAVNTEAFF. Using reference TRBV11-2 and TRBJ1-1 for the parts outside the CDR3, the full variable domain is EAGVAQSPRYKIIEKRQSVAFWCNPISGHATLYWYQQILGQGPKLLIQFQNNGVVDDSQLPKDRFSAERLKGVDSTLKIQPAKLEDSAVYLCASSFKGAVNTEAFFGQGTRLTVV.

This clone showed up just a few times. The chain combines TRBV5-1 with TRBJ1-1; possibly TRBD1 for D (5 bases). Germline-derived CDR1 and CDR2 are SGHRS and YFSETQ. V lost 3 bases and J lost 1, with 13 bases in between. The length of the CDR3 is 15 residues. The CDR3 region has the DNA TGCGCCAGCAGCTCGACAGCCTCTCAGAACACTGAAGCTTTCTTT. Its protein is CASSSTASQNTEAFF.

The rearrangement uses TRBV6-5 and TRBJ2-5; 8 bases map to TRBD2. Germline V gene sequence: CDR1 MNHEY, CDR2 SVGAGI. Unmatched junction bases numbered 7, after V lost 2 bases and J lost 5 bases. The length of the CDR3 is 15 residues. The DNA for the CDR3 is TGTGCCAGCAGTTACGTGGGTAGCGGGGCGGAGACCCAGTACTTC. Translating it yields CASSYVGSGAETQYF.

The J gene is TRBJ2-5, the V gene TRBV19; TRBD1 agrees at 7 bases. This CDR3 spans 16 amino acids. V was clipped by 1 base and J by 5 bases; unmatched bases: 10. Germline assignment: CDR1 LNHDA and CDR2 SQIVND (reference sequence). This CDR3 reads CASSIGQPGGRETQYF. For the CDR3, the DNA is TGTGCCAGTAGTATAGGTCAGCCAGGGGGAAGGGAGACCCAGTACTTC.

The genes are TRBV10-1 and TRBJ2-1, with 11 bases that match TRBD2. Germline V gene sequence: CDR1 WNHNN, CDR2 SYGVQD (reference sequence). V gave up 4 bases and J gave up 5 bases; unmatched junction bases: 7. The CDR3 runs 16 residues. The CDR3 sequence is CASSGGGLAVHNEQFF. Here the CDR3 DNA reads TGCGCCAGCAGTGGGGGGGGACTAGCGGTCCACAATGAGCAGTTCTTC.

This chain links TRBV6-6 with TRBJ2-7, with 8 bases lining up with TRBD1. CDR3 length: 13 amino acids. Trimming at V came to 6 bases and at J to 1 base, leaving 2 bases not matched to a gene. Germline V CDR1 and CDR2: MNHNY, SVGAGI (reference sequence). CDR3 DNA sequence: TGTGCCAGCAGGGACAGGGCATCCTACGAGCAGTACTTC. This translates into CASRDRASYEQYF.

In DNA form, the CDR3 reads TGTGCCAGCAGCTTGACGGGGGGGATGGAGACCCAGTACTTC. Translation: CASSLTGGMETQYF. The gene calls are TRBV5-4 and TRBJ2-5, with TRBD2 matching 8 bases. The V gene end was trimmed by 1 base and the J gene end by 5 bases; junction bases not matched to a gene: 4. The length of the CDR3 is 14 residues. Germline CDR1 and CDR2: SGHNT and YYREEE (reference sequence).

This chain connects TRBV6-5 to TRBJ1-4, with D possibly being TRBD1 (6 bases). CDR1 is MNHEY and CDR2 is SVGAGI in the germline V gene. The CDR3 runs 13 residues. Trimming left V 7 bases short and J 6 bases short, with 12 bases between. This CDR3 reads CASIRAGDEKLFF. For the CDR3, the DNA is TGTGCCAGCATAAGGGCAGGGGATGAAAAACTGTTTTTT.

V and J are TRBV5-1 and TRBJ1-5, with D possibly TRBD1 on 6 matching bases. CDR3 length: 13 amino acids. Trimming took off 5 bases at V and 4 bases at J, with 10 bases between the two ends. Germline lookup yields CDR1 SGHRS and CDR2 YFSETQ. The CDR3 nucleotides read TGCGCCAGCAGGGCGGGGGCGAATCAGCCCCAGCATTTT. Amino acids: CASRAGANQPQHF.

The V and J genes are TRBV18 and TRBJ2-1, with TRBD1 identical over 10 bases. Germline lookup yields CDR1 KGHSH and CDR2 LQKENI. The CDR3 runs 13 residues. V shed 5 bases, J shed 6 bases, and the junction held 1 base outside the gene matches. The CDR3 region has the DNA TGTGCCAGCTCAGGGACAGGGGTCAATGAGCAGTTCTTC. This sequence encodes CASSGTGVNEQFF. Filled out from reference TRBV18 and TRBJ2-1, the complete variable domain reads NAGVMQNPRHLVRRRGQEARLRCSPMKGHSHVYWYRQLPEEGLKFMVYLQKENIIDESGMPKERFSAEFPKEGPSILRIQQVVRGDSAAYFCASSGTGVNEQFFGPGTRLTVL.

The sample holds one count of this clone. The rearrangement links TRBV2 to TRBJ2-2, with D possibly being TRBD2 (6 bases). Trimming left V 7 bases short and J 2 bases short, with 14 bases between. CDR3 length: 15 residues. CDR1 and CDR2 from the germline V gene are SNHLY and FYNNEI. CDR3 amino acids: CASNAEGSNTGELFF. The CDR3 nucleotides read TGTGCCAGCAATGCGGAGGGGAGCAACACCGGGGAGCTGTTTTTT.

The genes are TRBV20-1 and TRBJ1-2, with D possibly being TRBD1 (5 bases). The CDR3 loop spans 11 amino acids. Germline V gene sequence: CDR1 DFQATT, CDR2 SNEGSKA (reference sequence). V was clipped by 6 bases and J by 5 bases, with 10 bases between them. This CDR3 is CSALTAYGYTF. DNA of the CDR3: TGCAGTGCCCTGACAGCTTATGGCTACACCTTC.

The gene calls are TRBV27 and TRBJ2-7, with D maybe TRBD1 (7 bases). The CDR3 contains 14 residues. Germline lookup yields CDR1 MNHEY and CDR2 SMNVEV (reference sequence). V shed 6 bases and J shed 2 bases, with 14 bases lying between them. The CDR3 bases are TGTGCCAGCAGCATCTCAGGGGGGCCCTACGAGCAGTACTTC. Residues: CASSISGGPYEQYF.

J is TRBJ2-1 and V is TRBV4-1; D call uncertain. The CDR3 is made up of 13 amino acids. Trimming shortened V by 0 bases and J by 4 bases, and 4 bases separated the two germline ends. Looked up from germline, CDR1 is MGHRA and CDR2 is YSYEKL. The CDR3 spells CASSQDVYNEQFF. The CDR3 nucleotides read TGCGCCAGCAGCCAAGACGTGTACAATGAGCAGTTCTTC.

The V and J genes are TRBV5-1 and TRBJ1-2, with D uncertain. From germline, CDR1 is SGHRS and CDR2 YFSETQ. V was shortened by 0 bases and J by 0 bases, with 6 bases between the two germline ends. The CDR3 totals 14 residues. The CDR3 here is CASSLDSANYGYTF. The CDR3, as DNA: TGCGCCAGCAGCTTGGACAGCGCTAACTATGGCTACACCTTC.

CDR3 in amino acids: CASARDRGRYEQYF. Here the CDR3 DNA reads TGTGCCAGCGCGAGGGACAGGGGGAGGTACGAGCAGTACTTC. The chain has TRBV7-9 and TRBJ2-7, with TRBD1 matching 11 bases. This CDR3 has 14 amino acids. V trimming: 8 bases; J trimming: 4 bases; junction bases outside the gene matches: 7. CDR1 and CDR2 (germline): SEHNR, FQNEAQ (reference sequence). Supplemented by reference TRBV7-9 and TRBJ2-7, the full variable domain reads DTGVSQNPRHKITKRGQNVTFRCDPISEHNRLYWYRQTLGQGPEFLTYFQNEAQLEKSRLLSDRFSAERPKGSFSTLEIQRTEQGDSAMYLCASARDRGRYEQYFGPGTRLTVT.

This clone was counted once. The chain employs TRBV19 and TRBJ2-7, with D possibly being TRBD2 (6 bases). Germline V gene sequence: CDR1 LNHDA, CDR2 SQIVND (reference sequence). CDR3 length equals 13 residues. Trimming pared 1 base from V and 7 bases from J, leaving 11 bases between. CDR3 amino acids: CASSIGGGREQYF. CDR3 DNA: TGTGCCAGTAGTATAGGTGGGGGGAGAGAGCAGTACTTC.

CDR3 sequence (DNA): TGTGCCAGCTCCCCCGGACAGGGGATCGACACTGAAGCTTTCTTT. This encodes CASSPGQGIDTEAFF. This sequence joins TRBV18 and TRBJ1-1; 9 nucleotides agree with TRBD1. V gave up 6 bases and J gave up 3 bases; unmatched junction bases: 8. The CDR3 is 15 amino acids. The germline V gene encodes CDR1 KGHSH and CDR2 LQKENI.

The rearrangement uses TRBV12-5 and TRBJ1-1, with unresolved D. V shed 1 base and J shed 5 bases, with 11 bases lying between them. CDR1 and CDR2 from the germline V gene are LGHNT and FRNRAP. The CDR3 length is 14 residues. CDR3 protein: CASGLEGGITEAFF. Here the CDR3 DNA reads TGTGCTAGTGGTTTGGAGGGAGGAATAACTGAAGCTTTCTTT.

The chain couples TRBV9 to TRBJ1-1; 8 nucleotides align to TRBD1. The J segment lost 0 bases and the V segment lost 7 bases, leaving 2 bases of the junction unmatched. The CDR3 contains 13 residues. The germline V gene has CDR1 SGDLS and CDR2 YYNGEE. The DNA for the CDR3 is TGTGCCAGCTCACAGGGGGTGAACACTGAAGCTTTCTTT. Translated, it gives CASSQGVNTEAFF. The variable domain in full, with the rest retrieved from reference TRBV9 and TRBJ1-1, is DSGVTQTPKHLITATGQRVTLRCSPRSGDLSVYWYQQSLDQGLQFLIQYYNGEERAKGNILERFSAQQFPDLHSELNLSSLELGDSALYFCASSQGVNTEAFFGQGTRLTVV.

The rearrangement links TRBV4-2 to TRBJ1-6, with D possibly TRBD1 on 5 matching bases. CDR1 and CDR2 from the germline V gene are LGHNA and YNFKEQ. The CDR3 sequence is 16 residues long. Deletions cut 1 base from V and 8 bases from J, with 15 bases between. The DNA of the CDR3 is TGTGCCAGCAGCCAAGTGAAAGGGGAGAGTTATTCACCCCTCCACTTT. Encoded protein: CASSQVKGESYSPLHF.

The J gene is TRBJ2-3, the V gene TRBV29-1, with 10 bases identical to TRBD1. J lost 3 bases, V lost 1 base, and 7 bases had no gene match. The CDR3 is 16 amino acids. Germline V CDR1 and CDR2: SQVTM, ANQGSEA. The CDR3 is CSVEGSDRGWTDTQYF. In DNA form, the CDR3 reads TGCAGCGTTGAAGGGTCGGACAGGGGGTGGACAGATACGCAGTATTTT.

This clone was seen a handful of times. The chain recombines TRBV3-1 (or the pseudogene TRBV3-2) with TRBJ1-6; D is unresolved. Germline V gene lookup returns CDR1 LGHDT and CDR2 YNNKEL (reference sequence). The CDR3 covers 16 residues. V was shortened by 4 bases and J by 9 bases, with 19 bases between the two germline ends. The CDR3 spells CASSPAGSGSGSPLHF. CDR3 coding DNA: TGTGCCAGCAGCCCAGCGGGGAGCGGGTCCGGTTCACCCCTCCACTTT.

The chain employs TRBV6-5 and TRBJ2-7, with 7 bases matching TRBD2. Germline trimming cut 6 bases from V and 3 bases from J; bases unmatched to any gene: 5. The germline V gene has CDR1 MNHEY and CDR2 SVGAGI. CDR3 length equals 13 residues. CDR3 DNA: TGTGCCAGCAGCGCGACTAGCAGCTACGAGCAGTACTTC. It codes for CASSATSSYEQYF.